A selection of T cell receptor beta chains follows, all from one sample in a study of OX40 agonist ivuxolimab in advanced cancers. Profiling relied on immunoSEQ multiplex PCR, and the TCRdb table lists in-frame clones only, not all of them. Counted here are roughly 48,000 clones, approximately 85% occurring once; the ten biggest clones make up approximately 2%. This material consisted of CD4+ or CD8+ T cells sorted from blood, taken in a trial of the OX40 agonist ivuxolimab. These receptors were taken from an adult with an advanced solid tumor such as melanoma, head and neck, liver or kidney cancer. CDR3s include the opening cysteine and the closing phenylalanine or tryptophan. The D gene is left open where the match is weak. The size of a clone is reported for some rows only, either as once, few or many, or as a class for expanded clones.

d_gene | j_gene | abundance | v_gene | CDR3nt | CDR3aa
TRBD1 | TRBJ2-7 | - | TRBV18 | TGTGCCAGCTCACTCACCGGACAGGGGGTCCTTTACGAGCAGTACTTC | CASSLTGQGVLYEQYF
TRBD1 | TRBJ1-2 | - | TRBV10-3 | TGTGCCATCAGGGGGGACAGCTATGGCTACACCTTC | CAIRGDSYGYTF
- | TRBJ1-1 | - | TRBV4-3 | TGCGCCAGCAGCCAAGGAGGGTACCGCCCTGACACTGAAGCTTTCTTT | CASSQGGYRPDTEAFF
- | TRBJ2-5 | - | TRBV10-3 | TGTGCCACCCGGCTGGCGGGACGACAAGAGACCCAGTACTTC | CATRLAGRQETQYF
TRBD1 | TRBJ1-2 | - | TRBV30 | TGTGCCTGGAGTGCCCGACAGGGGCGGAATGGCTACACCTTC | CAWSARQGRNGYTF
- | TRBJ2-7 | few | TRBV9 | TGTGCCAGCAGCGAGGGGGGACAGCCCAACGAGCAGTACTTC | CASSEGGQPNEQYF
TRBD1 | TRBJ1-1 | - | TRBV19 | TGTGCCAGTAGGGTTAGGGGACAGGGCGGTACTGAAGCTTTCTTT | CASRVRGQGGTEAFF
- | TRBJ1-4 | - | TRBV7-9 | TGTGCCAGCAGCCCGCTCCCTCTGGCAACTAATGAAAAACTGTTTTTT | CASSPLPLATNEKLFF
- | TRBJ1-5 | - | TRBV20-1 | TGCAGTGCGGGGAGCGGTCAGCCCCAGCATTTT | CSAGSGQPQHF
- | TRBJ2-7 | - | TRBV29-1 | TGCAGCGTCGCCCTAGGGACCGGGTACGAGCAGTACTTC | CSVALGTGYEQYF
- | TRBJ2-1 | - | TRBV2 | TGTGCCAGCAGCCTGGGAAACAATGAGCAGTTCTTC | CASSLGNNEQFF
- | TRBJ2-7 | - | TRBV5-1 | TGCGCCAGCAGCTTGGAGGGCCCTTCCTACGAGCAGTACTTC | CASSLEGPSYEQYF
- | TRBJ1-5 | - | TRBV7-3 | TGTGCCAGCTTCGGCCGTGGTCAGCCCCAGCATTTT | CASFGRGQPQHF
- | TRBJ1-6 | - | TRBV5-1 | TGCGCCAGCAGTCCAGGGGTAAGGGATTCACCCCTCCACTTT | CASSPGVRDSPLHF
- | TRBJ2-7 | few | TRBV5-1 | TGCGCCAGCACAACCGACCCAGTGTCGAAACAGTACTTC | CASTTDPVSKQYF
- | TRBJ2-2 | - | TRBV11-3 | TGTGCCAGCAGCTTGACCGGGGTCACCGGGGAGCTGTTTTTT | CASSLTGVTGELFF
- | TRBJ1-5 | - | TRBV18 | TGTGCCAGCTCACCAATGGGGGAAACTCAGCCCCAGCATTTT | CASSPMGETQPQHF
- | TRBJ2-7 | - | TRBV18 | TGTGCCAGCTCACCACCGAAGATTCCCTACGAGCAGTACTTC | CASSPPKIPYEQYF
- | TRBJ2-5 | - | TRBV5-1 | TGCGCCAGCAGCTTGGGTGCGGCCCAGGAGACCCAGTACTTC | CASSLGAAQETQYF
- | TRBJ2-2 | - | TRBV30 | TGTGCCTGGAGTTACCAGGTCAACACCGGGGAGCTGTTTTTT | CAWSYQVNTGELFF
- | TRBJ2-5 | - | TRBV5-4 | TGTGCCAGCAGCCTCGGGACGGACGACCTCCAAGAGACCCAGTACTTC | CASSLGTDDLQETQYF
- | TRBJ2-5 | - | TRBV9 | TGTGCCAGCAGCATTGGACAGCAGCAAGAGACCCAGTACTTC | CASSIGQQQETQYF
- | TRBJ2-3 | - | TRBV6-5 | TGTGCCAGCAGTTTGTATGGAAAGACAGATACGCAGTATTTT | CASSLYGKTDTQYF
- | TRBJ2-1 | few | TRBV7-9 | TGTGCCAGCAGCTCTACAGGTGGAGGTGAGCAGTTCTTC | CASSSTGGGEQFF
- | TRBJ2-7 | - | TRBV6-5 | TGTGCCAGCAGGGACAGTCCGGGGTCCTACGAGCAGTACTTC | CASRDSPGSYEQYF
- | TRBJ2-4 | - | TRBV19 | TGTGCCAGTAACCCTAGAAGGGGAGGCGGAAACATTCAGTACTTC | CASNPRRGGGNIQYF
- | TRBJ2-2 | - | TRBV9 | TGTGCCAGCAGCTCTAACCTGTACACCGGGGAGCTGTTTTTT | CASSSNLYTGELFF
TRBD1 | TRBJ2-3 | - | TRBV12-5 | TGTGCTAGTGGCCCTGGACAGGGGGTTACAGATACGCAGTATTTT | CASGPGQGVTDTQYF
- | TRBJ1-1 | - | TRBV11-2 | TGTGCCAGCAGCTTAGCGGGCAGGGAAGCTTTCTTT | CASSLAGREAFF
- | TRBJ1-6 | - | TRBV9 | TGTGCCAGCAGCCCCAACCCGAATTCACCCCTCCACTTT | CASSPNPNSPLHF
- | TRBJ2-7 | - | TRBV7-8 | TGTGCCAGCAGCTTAGTTCGTGGCGGAAGAAACTCCTACGAGCAGTACTTC | CASSLVRGGRNSYEQYF
- | TRBJ2-7 | - | TRBV18 | TGTGCCAGCTCACCACGAAGCGGAGCAGTCTCCTACGAGCAGTACTTC | CASSPRSGAVSYEQYF
- | TRBJ2-7 | - | TRBV6-5 | TGTGCCAGCAGTTACTCCTCAGGGGTCCCCTACGAGCAGTACTTC | CASSYSSGVPYEQYF
- | TRBJ2-2 | - | TRBV10-3 | TGTGCCATTTCGCCAAACAGGGCCCCGAACACCGGGGAGCTGTTTTTT | CAISPNRAPNTGELFF
TRBD1 | TRBJ1-1 | - | TRBV7-3 | TGTGCCAGCAGCTTTACAGGGGGAACTGAAGCTTTCTTT | CASSFTGGTEAFF
TRBD1 | TRBJ1-2 | - | TRBV13 | TGTGCCAGCAGCTCCCGACAGGGCGCCACCTATGGCTACACCTTC | CASSSRQGATYGYTF
- | TRBJ2-3 | - | TRBV2 | TGTGCCAGCAGTGTTGGTCTATGGGGTAATACGCAGTATTTT | CASSVGLWGNTQYF
- | TRBJ1-2 | - | TRBV7-8 | TGTGCCAGCAGCGAAACGCCCCGGGACGGTTATGGCTACACCTTC | CASSETPRDGYGYTF
- | TRBJ1-5 | - | TRBV5-1 | TGCGCCAGCAGCTTGGATAGGTCCCAAGGGCAGCCCCAGCATTTT | CASSLDRSQGQPQHF
- | TRBJ2-7 | - | TRBV6-5 | TGTGCCAGCGCGGGGATCGGCTACGAGCAGTACTTC | CASAGIGYEQYF
- | TRBJ1-5 | - | TRBV2 | TGTGCCAGCAGTGAAAGAGGGGCGCGCAATCAGCCCCAGCATTTT | CASSERGARNQPQHF
- | TRBJ2-4 | - | TRBV2 | TGTGCCAGCAGTGTATCTGTAGCCAAAAACATTCAGTACTTC | CASSVSVAKNIQYF
TRBD1 | TRBJ2-7 | - | TRBV7-2 | TGTGCCAGCAGCGTACAGGGGGTAGGGCCCTACGAGCAGTACTTC | CASSVQGVGPYEQYF
TRBD2 | TRBJ2-1 | - | TRBV5-1 | TGCGCCAGCGGGGGGAATAGCGGGAGCGATGAGCAGTTCTTC | CASGGNSGSDEQFF
- | TRBJ1-2 | - | TRBV4-3 | TGCGCCAGCAGCCCCCAAGGGGAAGCATATGGCTACACCTTC | CASSPQGEAYGYTF
- | TRBJ1-3 | - | TRBV5-6 | TGTGCCAGCAGCGTAGACAGCTACTCTGGAAACACCATATATTTT | CASSVDSYSGNTIYF
- | TRBJ1-4 | - | TRBV5-6 | TGTGCCAGCAGCTCTAAAACAGGGTTTAATGAAAAACTGTTTTTT | CASSSKTGFNEKLFF
- | TRBJ1-3 | - | TRBV7-8 | TGTGCCAGCAGCTTAGGCCGGTACTCTGGAAACACCATATATTTT | CASSLGRYSGNTIYF
- | TRBJ2-7 | - | TRBV5-1 | TGCGCCAGCAGTCTGGGAGGCTCCCCGAACTACGAGCAGTACTTC | CASSLGGSPNYEQYF
- | TRBJ1-6 | - | TRBV7-9 | TGTGCCAGCAGCTTAGATGCGGGGGATACCCTCCACTTT | CASSLDAGDTLHF
- | TRBJ1-1 | - | TRBV5-1 | TGCGCCAGCAGCTTGTCGGAGAGGGCTCGTCAAGCTTTCTTT | CASSLSERARQAFF
- | TRBJ1-3 | - | TRBV9 | TGTGCCAGCAGCGTTGGGACCGCAAAGGGAAACACCATATATTTT | CASSVGTAKGNTIYF
- | TRBJ1-5 | - | TRBV9 | TGTGCCAGCAGCGTCCTCGGTGACATATCACAGCCCCAGCATTTT | CASSVLGDISQPQHF
- | TRBJ2-1 | - | TRBV4-1 | TGCGCCAGCAGCCAACCGGGACGAAACAATGAGCAGTTCTTC | CASSQPGRNNEQFF
TRBD2 | TRBJ2-7 | once | TRBV5-3 | TGTGCCTCATCCCGACTAGCCAGTAACTACGAGCAGTACTTC | CASSRLASNYEQYF
- | TRBJ1-2 | - | TRBV30 | TGTGCCTGGAATGTGGTTAGGTCTAACTATGGCTACACCTTC | CAWNVVRSNYGYTF
TRBD1 | TRBJ2-6 | - | TRBV7-6 | TGTGCCAGCAGCGTAAGGGACAGGGAGGCCGGGGCCAACGTCCTGACTTTC | CASSVRDREAGANVLTF
TRBD2 | TRBJ2-2 | - | TRBV9 | TGTGCCAGCAGGGCCGGGACTAGCGGGGGGACGAACACCGGGGAGCTGTTTTTT | CASRAGTSGGTNTGELFF